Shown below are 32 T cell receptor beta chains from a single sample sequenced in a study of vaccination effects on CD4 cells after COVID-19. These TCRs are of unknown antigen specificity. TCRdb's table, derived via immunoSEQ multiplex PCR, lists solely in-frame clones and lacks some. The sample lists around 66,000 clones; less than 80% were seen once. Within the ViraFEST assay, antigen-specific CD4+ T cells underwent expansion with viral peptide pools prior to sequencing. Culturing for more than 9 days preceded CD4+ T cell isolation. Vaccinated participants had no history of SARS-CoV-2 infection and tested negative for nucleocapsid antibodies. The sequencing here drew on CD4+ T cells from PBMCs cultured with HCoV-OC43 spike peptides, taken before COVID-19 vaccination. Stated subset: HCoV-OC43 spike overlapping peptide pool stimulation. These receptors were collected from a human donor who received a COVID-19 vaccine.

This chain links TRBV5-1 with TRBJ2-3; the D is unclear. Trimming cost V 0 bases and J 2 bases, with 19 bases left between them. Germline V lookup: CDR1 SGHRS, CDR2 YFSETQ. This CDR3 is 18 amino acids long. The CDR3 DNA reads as TGCGCCAGCAGCTTGGGGTCGGGCCACCCAGGATACACAGATACGCAGTATTTT. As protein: CASSLGSGHPGYTDTQYF.

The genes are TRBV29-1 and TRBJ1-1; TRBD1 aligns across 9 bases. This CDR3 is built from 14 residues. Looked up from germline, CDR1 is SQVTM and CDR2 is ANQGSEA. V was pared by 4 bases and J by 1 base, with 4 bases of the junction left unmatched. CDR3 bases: TGCAGCGTTGCGGTGGGACAGGGGAACACTGAAGCTTTCTTT. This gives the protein CSVAVGQGNTEAFF.

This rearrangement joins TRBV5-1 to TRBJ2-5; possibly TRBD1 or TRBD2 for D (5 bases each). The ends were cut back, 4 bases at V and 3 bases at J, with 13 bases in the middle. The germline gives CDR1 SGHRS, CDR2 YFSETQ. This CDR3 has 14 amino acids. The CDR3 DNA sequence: TGCGCCAGCAGCGTCGGGACGGTTGAAGAGACCCAGTACTTC. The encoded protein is CASSVGTVEETQYF.

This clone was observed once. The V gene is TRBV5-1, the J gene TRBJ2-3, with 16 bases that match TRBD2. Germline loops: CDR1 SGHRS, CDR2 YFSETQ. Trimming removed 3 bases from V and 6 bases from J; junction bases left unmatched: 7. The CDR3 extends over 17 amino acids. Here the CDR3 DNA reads TGCGCCAGCAGCTCCACCCTGGGACTAGCGGGGGGGGATACGCAGTATTTT. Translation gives CASSSTLGLAGGDTQYF.

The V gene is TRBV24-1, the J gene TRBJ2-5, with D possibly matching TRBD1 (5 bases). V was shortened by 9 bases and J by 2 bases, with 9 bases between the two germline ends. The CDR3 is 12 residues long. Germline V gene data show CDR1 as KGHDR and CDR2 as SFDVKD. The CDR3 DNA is TGTGCCACCTCGGCAGGGCAAGAGACCCAGTACTTC. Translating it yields CATSAGQETQYF.

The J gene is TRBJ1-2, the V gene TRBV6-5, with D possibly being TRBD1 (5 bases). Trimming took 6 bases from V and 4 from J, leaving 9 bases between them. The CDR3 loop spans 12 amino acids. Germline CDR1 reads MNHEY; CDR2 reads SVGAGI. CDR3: CASRDSLYGYTF. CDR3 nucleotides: TGTGCCAGCAGAGACAGCCTCTATGGCTACACCTTC.

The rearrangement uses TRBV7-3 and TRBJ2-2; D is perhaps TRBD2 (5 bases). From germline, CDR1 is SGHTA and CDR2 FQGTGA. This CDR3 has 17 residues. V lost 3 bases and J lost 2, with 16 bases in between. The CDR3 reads CASSFGPGKQNTGELFF. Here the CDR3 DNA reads TGTGCCAGCAGCTTTGGCCCGGGAAAGCAAAACACCGGGGAGCTGTTTTTT.

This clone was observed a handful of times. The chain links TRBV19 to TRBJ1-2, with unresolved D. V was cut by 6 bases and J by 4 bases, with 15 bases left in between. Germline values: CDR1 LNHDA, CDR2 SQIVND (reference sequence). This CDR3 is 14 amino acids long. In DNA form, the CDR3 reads TGTGCCAGTAGGGGCGGAGGGTACGGCTATGGCTACACCTTC. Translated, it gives CASRGGGYGYGYTF.

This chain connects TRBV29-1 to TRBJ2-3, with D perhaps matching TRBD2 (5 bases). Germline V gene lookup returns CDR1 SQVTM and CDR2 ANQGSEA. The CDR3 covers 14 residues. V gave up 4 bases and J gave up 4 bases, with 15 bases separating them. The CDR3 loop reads CSVVPGSRADTQYF. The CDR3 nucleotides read TGCAGCGTTGTCCCTGGGTCGAGGGCAGATACGCAGTATTTT.

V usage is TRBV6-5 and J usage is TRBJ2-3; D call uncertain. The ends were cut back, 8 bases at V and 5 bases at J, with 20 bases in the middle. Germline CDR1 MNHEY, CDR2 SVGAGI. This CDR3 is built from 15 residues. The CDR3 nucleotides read TGTGCCAGCCGAGTCGGGCAGGTTTTTTTAGATACGCAGTATTTT. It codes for CASRVGQVFLDTQYF.

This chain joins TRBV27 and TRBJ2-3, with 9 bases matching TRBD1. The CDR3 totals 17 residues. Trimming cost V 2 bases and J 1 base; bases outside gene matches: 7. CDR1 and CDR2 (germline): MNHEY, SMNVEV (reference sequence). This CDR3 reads CASSLGSQGAGTDTQYF. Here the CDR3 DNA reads TGTGCCAGCAGTTTAGGATCACAGGGGGCGGGCACAGATACGCAGTATTTT.

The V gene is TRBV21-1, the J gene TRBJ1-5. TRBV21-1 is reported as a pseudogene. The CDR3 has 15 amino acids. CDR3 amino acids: CASSTRIKENQPQHF. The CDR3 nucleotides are TGTGCCAGCAGCACACGTATTAAGGAGAATCAGCCCCAGCATTTT.

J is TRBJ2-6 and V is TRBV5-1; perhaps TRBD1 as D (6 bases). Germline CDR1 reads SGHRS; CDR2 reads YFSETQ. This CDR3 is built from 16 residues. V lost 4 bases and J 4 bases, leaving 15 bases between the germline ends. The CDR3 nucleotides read TGCGCCAGCAGCCTAACGGCAGGGGCGGGGGCCAACGTCCTGACTTTC. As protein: CASSLTAGAGANVLTF.

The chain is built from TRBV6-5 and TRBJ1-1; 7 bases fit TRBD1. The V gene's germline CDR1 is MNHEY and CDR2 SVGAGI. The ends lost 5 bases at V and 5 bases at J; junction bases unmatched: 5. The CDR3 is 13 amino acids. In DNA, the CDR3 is TGTGCCAGCAGTCAGGGGGGTTTAACTGAAGCTTTCTTT. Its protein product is CASSQGGLTEAFF.

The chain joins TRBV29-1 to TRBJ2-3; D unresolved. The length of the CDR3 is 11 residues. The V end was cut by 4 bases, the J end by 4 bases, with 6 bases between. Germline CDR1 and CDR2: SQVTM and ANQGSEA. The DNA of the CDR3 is TGCAGCGTTGTATCGCCAGATACGCAGTATTTT. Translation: CSVVSPDTQYF.

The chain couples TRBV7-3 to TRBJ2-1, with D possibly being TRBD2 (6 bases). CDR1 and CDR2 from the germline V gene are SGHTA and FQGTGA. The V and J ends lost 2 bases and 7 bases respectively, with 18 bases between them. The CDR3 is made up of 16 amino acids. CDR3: CASSLVRDQPRNEQFF. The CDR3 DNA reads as TGTGCCAGCAGCTTAGTGCGGGATCAACCCCGGAATGAGCAGTTCTTC.

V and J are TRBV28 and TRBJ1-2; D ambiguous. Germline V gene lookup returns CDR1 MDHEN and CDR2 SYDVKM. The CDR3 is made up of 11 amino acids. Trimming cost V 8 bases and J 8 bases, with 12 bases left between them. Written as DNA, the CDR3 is TGTGCCAGCTTCGGGGAGCGGGGCTACACCTTC. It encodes CASFGERGYTF.

This chain's CDR3 is CASNGNSGIQETQYF. CDR3 in DNA: TGCGCCAGCAACGGAAATAGCGGGATCCAAGAGACCCAGTACTTC. The chain has TRBV5-1 and TRBJ2-5; the match to TRBD2 covers 8 bases. Trimming at V came to 6 bases and at J to 1 base, leaving 8 bases not matched to a gene. Germline values: CDR1 SGHRS, CDR2 YFSETQ. The CDR3 consists of 15 residues.

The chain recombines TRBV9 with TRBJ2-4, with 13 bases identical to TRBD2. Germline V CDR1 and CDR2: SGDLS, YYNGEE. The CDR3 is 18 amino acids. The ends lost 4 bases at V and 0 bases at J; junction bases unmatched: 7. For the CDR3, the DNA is TGTGCCAGCAGCCCCAGGACTAGCGGGGGCCTAGCCAAAAACATTCAGTACTTC. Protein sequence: CASSPRTSGGLAKNIQYF.

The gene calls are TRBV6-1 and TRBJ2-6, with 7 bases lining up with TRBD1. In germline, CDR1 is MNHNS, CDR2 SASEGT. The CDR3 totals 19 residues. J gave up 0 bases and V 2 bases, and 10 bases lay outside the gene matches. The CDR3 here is CASSETILRQGSGANVLTF. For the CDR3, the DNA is TGTGCCAGCAGTGAAACCATACTCAGACAGGGCTCTGGGGCCAACGTCCTGACTTTC.

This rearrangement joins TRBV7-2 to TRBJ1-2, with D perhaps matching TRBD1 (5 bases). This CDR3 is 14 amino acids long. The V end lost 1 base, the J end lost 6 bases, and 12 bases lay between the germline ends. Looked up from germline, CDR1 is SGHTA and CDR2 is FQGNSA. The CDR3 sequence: CASSLDRGRDGYTF. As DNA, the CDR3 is TGTGCCAGCAGCTTAGATAGGGGACGAGATGGCTACACCTTC.

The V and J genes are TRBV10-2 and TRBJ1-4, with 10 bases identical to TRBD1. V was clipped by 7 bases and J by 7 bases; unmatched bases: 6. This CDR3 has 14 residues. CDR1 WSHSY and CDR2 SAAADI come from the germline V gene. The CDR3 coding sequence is TGCGCCAGCACCGCGACAGGGGGCACTGAAAAACTGTTTTTT. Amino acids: CASTATGGTEKLFF.

As DNA, the CDR3 is TGCGCCAGCAGCCGACTAGCGGCCGCTAGCACAGATACGCAGTATTTT. Translating it yields CASSRLAAASTDTQYF. J is TRBJ2-3 and V is TRBV5-1; 9 bases are shared with TRBD2. Unmatched junction bases numbered 6, after V lost 4 bases and J lost 0 bases. Germline V gene data show CDR1 as SGHRS and CDR2 as YFSETQ. There are 16 residues in the CDR3. Full variable domain (outside the CDR3, taken from reference TRBV5-1 and TRBJ2-3): KAGVTQTPRYLIKTRGQQVTLSCSPISGHRSVSWYQQTPGQGLQFLFEYFSETQRNKGNFPGRFSGRQFSNSRSEMNVSTLELGDSALYLCASSRLAAASTDTQYFGPGTRLTVL.

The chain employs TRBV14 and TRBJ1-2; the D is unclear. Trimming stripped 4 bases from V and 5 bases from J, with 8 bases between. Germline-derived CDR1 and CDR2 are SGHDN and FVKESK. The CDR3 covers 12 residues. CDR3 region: CASSPSSYGYTF. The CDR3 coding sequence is TGTGCCAGCAGCCCAAGCAGTTATGGCTACACCTTC.

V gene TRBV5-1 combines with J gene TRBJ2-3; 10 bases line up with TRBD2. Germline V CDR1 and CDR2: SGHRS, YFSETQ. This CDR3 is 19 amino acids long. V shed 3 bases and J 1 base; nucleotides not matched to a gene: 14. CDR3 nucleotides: TGCGCCAGCAGCTACCGACTAAGCGGGGGGGCCGGGGGCACAGATACGCAGTATTTT. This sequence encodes CASSYRLSGGAGGTDTQYF.

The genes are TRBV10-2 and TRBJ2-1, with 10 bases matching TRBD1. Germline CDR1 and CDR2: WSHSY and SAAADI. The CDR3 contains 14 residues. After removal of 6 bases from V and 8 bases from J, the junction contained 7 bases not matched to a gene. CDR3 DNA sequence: TGCGCCAGCAGCCCGGGACAGGGGATCGATGAGCAGTTCTTC. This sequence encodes CASSPGQGIDEQFF.

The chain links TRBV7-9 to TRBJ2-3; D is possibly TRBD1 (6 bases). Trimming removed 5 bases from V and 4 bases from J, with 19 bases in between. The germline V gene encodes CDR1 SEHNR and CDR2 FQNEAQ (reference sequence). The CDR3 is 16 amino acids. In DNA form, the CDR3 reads TGTGCCAGCAGCCCTGGACAGTTCAGAAAGGCAGATACGCAGTATTTT. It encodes CASSPGQFRKADTQYF.

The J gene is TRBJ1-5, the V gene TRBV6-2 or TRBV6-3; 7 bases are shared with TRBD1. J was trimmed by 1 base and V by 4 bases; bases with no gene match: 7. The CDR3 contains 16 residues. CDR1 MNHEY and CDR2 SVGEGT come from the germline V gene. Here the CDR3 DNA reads TGTGCCAGCAGTTGGGGCGACAGGGACAGCAATCAGCCCCAGCATTTT. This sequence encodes CASSWGDRDSNQPQHF.

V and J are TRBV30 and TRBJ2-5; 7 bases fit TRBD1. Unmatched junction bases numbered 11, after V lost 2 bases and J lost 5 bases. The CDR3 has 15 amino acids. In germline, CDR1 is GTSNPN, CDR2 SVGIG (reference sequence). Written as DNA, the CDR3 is TGTGCCTGGAGTATCGTTAGGGGGCTCTATGAGACCCAGTACTTC. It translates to CAWSIVRGLYETQYF.

The CDR3 sequence is CASSLVANIQYF. The CDR3 region has the DNA TGTGCCAGCAGTTTAGTGGCAAACATTCAGTACTTC. The chain links TRBV28 to TRBJ2-4; D unclear. V was clipped by 2 bases and J by 6 bases, with 5 bases between them. The CDR3 is made up of 12 amino acids. The germline gives CDR1 MDHEN, CDR2 SYDVKM.

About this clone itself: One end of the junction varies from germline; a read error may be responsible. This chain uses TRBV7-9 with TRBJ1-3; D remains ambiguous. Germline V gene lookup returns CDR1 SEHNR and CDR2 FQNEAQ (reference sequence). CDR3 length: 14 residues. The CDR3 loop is CASTLARSGNTIYF. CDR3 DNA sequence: TGTGCCAGCACCTTAGCCCGATCGGGAAACACCATATATTTT.

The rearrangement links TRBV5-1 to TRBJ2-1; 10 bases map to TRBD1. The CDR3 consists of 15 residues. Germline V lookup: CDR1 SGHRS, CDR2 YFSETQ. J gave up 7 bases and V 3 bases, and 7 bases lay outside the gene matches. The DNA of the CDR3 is TGCGCCAGCAGCTCCGACAGGGGGCTAGTAAATGAGCAGTTCTTC. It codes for CASSSDRGLVNEQFF.